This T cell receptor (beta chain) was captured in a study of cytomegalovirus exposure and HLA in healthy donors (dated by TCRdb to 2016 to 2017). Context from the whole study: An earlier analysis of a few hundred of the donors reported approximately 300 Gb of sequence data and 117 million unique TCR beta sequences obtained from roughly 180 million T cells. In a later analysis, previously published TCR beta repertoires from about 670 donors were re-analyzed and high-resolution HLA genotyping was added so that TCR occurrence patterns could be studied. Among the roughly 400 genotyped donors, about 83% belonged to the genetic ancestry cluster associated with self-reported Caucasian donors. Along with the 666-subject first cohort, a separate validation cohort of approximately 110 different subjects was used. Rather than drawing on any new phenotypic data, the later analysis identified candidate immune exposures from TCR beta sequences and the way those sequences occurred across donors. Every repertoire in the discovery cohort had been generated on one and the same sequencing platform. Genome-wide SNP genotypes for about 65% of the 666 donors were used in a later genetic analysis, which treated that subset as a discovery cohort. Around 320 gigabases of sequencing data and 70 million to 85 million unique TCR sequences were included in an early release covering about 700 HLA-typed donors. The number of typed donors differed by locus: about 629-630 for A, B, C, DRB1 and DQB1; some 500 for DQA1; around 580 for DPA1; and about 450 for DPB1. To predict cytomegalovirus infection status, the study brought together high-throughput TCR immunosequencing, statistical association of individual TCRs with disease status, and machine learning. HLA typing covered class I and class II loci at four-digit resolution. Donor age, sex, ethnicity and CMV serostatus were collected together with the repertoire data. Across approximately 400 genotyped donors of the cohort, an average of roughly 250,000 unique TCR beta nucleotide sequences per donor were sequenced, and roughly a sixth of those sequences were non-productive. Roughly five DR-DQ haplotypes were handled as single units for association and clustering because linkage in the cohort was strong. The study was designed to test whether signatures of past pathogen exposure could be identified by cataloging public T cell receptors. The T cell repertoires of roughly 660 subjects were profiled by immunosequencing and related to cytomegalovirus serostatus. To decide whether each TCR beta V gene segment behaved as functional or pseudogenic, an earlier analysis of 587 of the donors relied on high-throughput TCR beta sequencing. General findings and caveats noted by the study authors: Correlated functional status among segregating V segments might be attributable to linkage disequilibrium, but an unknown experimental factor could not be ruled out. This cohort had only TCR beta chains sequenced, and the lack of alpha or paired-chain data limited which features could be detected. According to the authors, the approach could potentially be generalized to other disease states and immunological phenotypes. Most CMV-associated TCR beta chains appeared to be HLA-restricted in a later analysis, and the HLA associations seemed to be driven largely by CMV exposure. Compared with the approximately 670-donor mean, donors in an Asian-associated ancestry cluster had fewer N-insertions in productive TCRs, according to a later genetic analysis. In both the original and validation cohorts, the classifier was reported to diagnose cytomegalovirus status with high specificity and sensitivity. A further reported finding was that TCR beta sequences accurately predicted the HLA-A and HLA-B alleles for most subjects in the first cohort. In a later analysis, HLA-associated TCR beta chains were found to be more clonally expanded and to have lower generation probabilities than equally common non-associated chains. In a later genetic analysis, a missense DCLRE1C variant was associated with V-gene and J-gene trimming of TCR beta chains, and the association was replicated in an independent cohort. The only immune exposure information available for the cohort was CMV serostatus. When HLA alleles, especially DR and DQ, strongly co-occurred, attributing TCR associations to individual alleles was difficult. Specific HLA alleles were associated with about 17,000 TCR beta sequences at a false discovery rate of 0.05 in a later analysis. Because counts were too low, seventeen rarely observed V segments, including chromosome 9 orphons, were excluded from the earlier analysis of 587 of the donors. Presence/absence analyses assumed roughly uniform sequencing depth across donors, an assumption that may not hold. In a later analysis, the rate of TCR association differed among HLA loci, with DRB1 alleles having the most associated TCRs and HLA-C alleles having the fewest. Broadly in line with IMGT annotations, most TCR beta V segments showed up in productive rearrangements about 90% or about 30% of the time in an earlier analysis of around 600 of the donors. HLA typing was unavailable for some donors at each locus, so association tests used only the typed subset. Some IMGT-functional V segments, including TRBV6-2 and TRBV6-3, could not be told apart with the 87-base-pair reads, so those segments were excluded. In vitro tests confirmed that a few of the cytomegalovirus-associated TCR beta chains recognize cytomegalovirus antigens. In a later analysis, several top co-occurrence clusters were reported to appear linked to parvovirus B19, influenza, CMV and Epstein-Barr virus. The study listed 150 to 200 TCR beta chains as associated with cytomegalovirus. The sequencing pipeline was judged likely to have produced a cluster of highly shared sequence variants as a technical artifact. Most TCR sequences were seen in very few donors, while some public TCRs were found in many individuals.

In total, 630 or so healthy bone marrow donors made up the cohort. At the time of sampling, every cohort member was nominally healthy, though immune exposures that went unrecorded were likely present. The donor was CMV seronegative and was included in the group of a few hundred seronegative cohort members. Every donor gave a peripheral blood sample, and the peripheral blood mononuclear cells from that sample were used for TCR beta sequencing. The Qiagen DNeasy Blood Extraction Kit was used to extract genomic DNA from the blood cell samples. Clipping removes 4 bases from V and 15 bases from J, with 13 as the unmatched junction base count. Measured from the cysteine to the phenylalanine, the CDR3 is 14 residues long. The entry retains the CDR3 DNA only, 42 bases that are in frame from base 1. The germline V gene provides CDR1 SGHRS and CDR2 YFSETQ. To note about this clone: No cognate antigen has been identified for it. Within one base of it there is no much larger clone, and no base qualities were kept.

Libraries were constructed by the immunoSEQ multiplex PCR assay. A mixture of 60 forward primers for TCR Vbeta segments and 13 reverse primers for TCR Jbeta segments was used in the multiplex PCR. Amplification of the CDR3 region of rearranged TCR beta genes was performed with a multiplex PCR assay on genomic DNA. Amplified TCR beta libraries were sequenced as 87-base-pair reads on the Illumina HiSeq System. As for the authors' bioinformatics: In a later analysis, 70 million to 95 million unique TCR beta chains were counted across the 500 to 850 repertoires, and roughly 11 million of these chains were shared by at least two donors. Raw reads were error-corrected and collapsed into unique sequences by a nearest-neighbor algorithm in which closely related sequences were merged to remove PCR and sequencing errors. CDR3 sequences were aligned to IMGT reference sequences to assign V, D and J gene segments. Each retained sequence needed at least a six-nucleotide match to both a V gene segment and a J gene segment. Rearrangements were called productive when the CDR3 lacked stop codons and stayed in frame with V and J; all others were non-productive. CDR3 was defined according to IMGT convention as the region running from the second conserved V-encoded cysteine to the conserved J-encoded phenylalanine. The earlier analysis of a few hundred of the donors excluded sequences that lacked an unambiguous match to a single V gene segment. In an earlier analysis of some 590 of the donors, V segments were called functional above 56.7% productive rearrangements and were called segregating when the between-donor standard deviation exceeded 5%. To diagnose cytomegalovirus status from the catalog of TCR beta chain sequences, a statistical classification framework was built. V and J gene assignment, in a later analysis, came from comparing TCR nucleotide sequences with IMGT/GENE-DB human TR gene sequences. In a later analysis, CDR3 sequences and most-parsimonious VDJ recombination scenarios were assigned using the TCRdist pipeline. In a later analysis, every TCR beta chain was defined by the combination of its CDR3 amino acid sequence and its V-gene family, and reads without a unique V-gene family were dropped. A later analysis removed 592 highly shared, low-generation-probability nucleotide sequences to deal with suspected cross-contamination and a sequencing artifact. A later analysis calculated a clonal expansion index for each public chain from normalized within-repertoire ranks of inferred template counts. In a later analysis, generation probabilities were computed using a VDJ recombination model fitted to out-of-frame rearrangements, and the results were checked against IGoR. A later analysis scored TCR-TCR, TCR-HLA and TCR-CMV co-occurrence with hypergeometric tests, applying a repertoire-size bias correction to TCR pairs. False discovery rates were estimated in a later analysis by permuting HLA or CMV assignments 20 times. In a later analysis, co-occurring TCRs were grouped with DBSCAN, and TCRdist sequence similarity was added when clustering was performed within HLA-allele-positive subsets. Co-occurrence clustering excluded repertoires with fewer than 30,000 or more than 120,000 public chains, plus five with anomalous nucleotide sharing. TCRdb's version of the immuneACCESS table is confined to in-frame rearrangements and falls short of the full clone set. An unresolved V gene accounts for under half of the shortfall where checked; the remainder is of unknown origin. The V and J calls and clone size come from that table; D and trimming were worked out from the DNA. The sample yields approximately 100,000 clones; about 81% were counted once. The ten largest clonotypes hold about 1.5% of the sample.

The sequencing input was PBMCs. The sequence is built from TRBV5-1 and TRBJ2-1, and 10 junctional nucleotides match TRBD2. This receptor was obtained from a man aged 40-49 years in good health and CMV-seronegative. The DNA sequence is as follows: TGCGCCAGCAGCGGATATAGCGGGGGGCGCCCCGGGTTCTTC. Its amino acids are CASSGYSGGRPGFF.